The clone carrying this T cell receptor (beta chain) was detected only a few times. V was clipped by 3 bases and J by 7 bases; unmatched bases: 11. CDR1 DFQATT and CDR2 SNEGSKA come from the germline V gene (reference sequence). This CDR3 is built from 15 residues. This sample was taken from a study of regulatory T cells in long-lasting Graves disease. Time point denoted: persistent/refractory GD, antithyroid drugs over 5 years with positive TRAb. Following extraction of RNA from PBMCs, that RNA was used to make the TCR library. Library construction for TCR beta used iRepertoire HTBI primers and Arm-PCR of CDR3 regions. Using its own MiXCR run on the multiplex PCR reads, TCRdb lists one record per CDR3 protein. This sample has 700,000 or so distinct CDR3 sequences, with about 32% found just once.

Sample: peripheral blood mononuclear cells (PBMCs), taken when the disease was refractory, from a patient treated with antithyroid drugs. The chain joins TRBV20-1 to TRBJ1-4; 7 bases match TRBD1. This TCR was recovered from a female donor with Graves disease. The CDR3 DNA is TGCAGTGCTAGTGCCTTTGACAGGGCGGTTGAAAAACTGTTTTTT. Translation: CSASAFDRAVEKLFF.